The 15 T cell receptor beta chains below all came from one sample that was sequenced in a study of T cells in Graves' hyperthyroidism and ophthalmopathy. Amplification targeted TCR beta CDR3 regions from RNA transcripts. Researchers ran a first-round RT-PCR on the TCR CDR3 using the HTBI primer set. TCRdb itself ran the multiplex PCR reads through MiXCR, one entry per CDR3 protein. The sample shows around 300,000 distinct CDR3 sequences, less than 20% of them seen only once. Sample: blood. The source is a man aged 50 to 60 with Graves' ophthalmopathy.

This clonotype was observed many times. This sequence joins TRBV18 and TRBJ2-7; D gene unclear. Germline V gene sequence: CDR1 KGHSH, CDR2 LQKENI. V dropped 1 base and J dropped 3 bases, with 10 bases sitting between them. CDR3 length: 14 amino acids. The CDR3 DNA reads TGTGCCAGCTCACCACAGTCCCGAGACTACGAGCAGTACTTC. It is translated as CASSPQSRDYEQYF.

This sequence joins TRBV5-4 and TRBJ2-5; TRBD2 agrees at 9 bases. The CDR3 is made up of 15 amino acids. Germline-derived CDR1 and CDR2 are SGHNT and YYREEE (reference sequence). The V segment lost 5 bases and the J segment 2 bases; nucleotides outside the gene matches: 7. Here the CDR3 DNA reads TGTGCCAGCAGACCAGCGGGAGGAAGACAAGAGACCCAGTACTTC. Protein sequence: CASRPAGGRQETQYF.

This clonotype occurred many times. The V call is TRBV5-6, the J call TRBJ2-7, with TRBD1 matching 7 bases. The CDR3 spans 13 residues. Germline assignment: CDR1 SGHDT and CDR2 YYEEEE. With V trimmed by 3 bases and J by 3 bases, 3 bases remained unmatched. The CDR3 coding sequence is TGTGCCAGCAGCTATCAGGGGGTCTACGAGCAGTACTTC. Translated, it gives CASSYQGVYEQYF.

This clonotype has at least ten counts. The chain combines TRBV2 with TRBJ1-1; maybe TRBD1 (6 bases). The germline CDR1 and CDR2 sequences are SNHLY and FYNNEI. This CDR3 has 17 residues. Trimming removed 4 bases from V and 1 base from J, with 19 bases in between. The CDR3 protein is CASSGPSGGRGNTEAFF. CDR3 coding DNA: TGTGCCAGCAGTGGACCCTCGGGGGGGCGAGGGAACACTGAAGCTTTCTTT.

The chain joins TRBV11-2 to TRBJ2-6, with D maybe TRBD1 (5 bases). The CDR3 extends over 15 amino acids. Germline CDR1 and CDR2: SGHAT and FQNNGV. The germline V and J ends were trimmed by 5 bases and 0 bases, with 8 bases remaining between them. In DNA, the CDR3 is TGTGCCAGCAGCATAGGGGTCTCTGGGGCCAACGTCCTGACTTTC. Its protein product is CASSIGVSGANVLTF.

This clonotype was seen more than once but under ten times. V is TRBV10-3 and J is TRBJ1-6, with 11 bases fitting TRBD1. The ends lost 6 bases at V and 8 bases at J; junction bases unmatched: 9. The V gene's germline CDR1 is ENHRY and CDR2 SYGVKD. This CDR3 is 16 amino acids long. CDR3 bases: TGTGCCATCAGCGGACGGACAGGGGGCGAGGATTCACCCCTCCACTTT. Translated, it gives CAISGRTGGEDSPLHF.

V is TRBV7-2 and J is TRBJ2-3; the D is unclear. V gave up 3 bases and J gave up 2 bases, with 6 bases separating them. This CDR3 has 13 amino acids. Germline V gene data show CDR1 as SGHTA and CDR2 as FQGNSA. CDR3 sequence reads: CASSFRDTDTQYF. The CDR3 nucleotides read TGTGCCAGCAGCTTTAGGGACACAGATACGCAGTATTTT.

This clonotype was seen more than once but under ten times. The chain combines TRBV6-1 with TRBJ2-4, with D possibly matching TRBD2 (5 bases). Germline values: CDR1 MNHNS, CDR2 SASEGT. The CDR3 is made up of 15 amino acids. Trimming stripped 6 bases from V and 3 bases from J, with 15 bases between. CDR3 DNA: TGTGCCAGCAGAGGGAGCGAGTCGGGCAAAAACATTCAGTACTTC. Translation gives CASRGSESGKNIQYF.

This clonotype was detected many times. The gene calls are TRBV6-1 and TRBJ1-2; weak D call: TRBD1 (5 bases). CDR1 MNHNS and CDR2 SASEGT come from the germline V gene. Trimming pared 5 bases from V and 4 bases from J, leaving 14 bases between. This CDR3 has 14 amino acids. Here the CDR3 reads CASSTSGISYGYTF. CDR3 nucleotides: TGTGCCAGCAGTACTTCAGGGATTAGCTATGGCTACACCTTC.

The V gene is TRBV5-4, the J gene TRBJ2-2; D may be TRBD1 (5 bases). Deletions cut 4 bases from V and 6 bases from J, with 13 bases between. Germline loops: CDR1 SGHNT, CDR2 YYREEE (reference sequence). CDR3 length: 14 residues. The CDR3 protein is CASSPSQGSGELFF. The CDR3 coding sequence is TGTGCCAGCAGCCCGTCTCAGGGATCCGGGGAGCTGTTTTTT.

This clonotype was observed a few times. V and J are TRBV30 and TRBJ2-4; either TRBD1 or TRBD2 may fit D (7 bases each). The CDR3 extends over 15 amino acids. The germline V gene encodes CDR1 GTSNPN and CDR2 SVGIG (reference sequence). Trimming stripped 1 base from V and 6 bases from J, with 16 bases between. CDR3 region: CAWSASSGGGNIQYF. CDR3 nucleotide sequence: TGTGCCTGGAGTGCCTCCTCAGGGGGGGGAAACATTCAGTACTTC.

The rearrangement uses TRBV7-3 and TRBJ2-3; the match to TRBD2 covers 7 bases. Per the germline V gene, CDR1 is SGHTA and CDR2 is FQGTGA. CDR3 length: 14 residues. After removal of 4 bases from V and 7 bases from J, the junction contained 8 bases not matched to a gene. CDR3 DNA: TGTGCCAGCAGCTCGACGCCTAGCGGAAATACGCAGTATTTT. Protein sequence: CASSSTPSGNTQYF.

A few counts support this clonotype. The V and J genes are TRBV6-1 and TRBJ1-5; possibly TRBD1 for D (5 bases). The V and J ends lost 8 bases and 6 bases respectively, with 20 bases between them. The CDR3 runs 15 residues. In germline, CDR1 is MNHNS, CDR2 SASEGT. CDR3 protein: CASGAGTLGTQPQHF. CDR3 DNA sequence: TGTGCCAGCGGAGCAGGGACTTTGGGCACTCAGCCCCAGCATTTT.

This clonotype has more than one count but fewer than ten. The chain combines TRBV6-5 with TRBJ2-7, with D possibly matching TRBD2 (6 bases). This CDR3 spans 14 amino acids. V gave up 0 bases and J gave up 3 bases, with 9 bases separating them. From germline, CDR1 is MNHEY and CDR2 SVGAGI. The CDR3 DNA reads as TGTGCCAGCAGTTACTCGCGGGGCCACTACGAGCAGTACTTC. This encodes CASSYSRGHYEQYF.

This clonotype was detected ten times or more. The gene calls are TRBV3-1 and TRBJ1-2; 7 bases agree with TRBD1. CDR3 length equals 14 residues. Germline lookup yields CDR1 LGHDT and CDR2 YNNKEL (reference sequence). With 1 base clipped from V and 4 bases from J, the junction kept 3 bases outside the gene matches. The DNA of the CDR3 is TGTGCCAGCAGCCAAGCGGGACAGTTCTATGGCTACACCTTC. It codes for CASSQAGQFYGYTF. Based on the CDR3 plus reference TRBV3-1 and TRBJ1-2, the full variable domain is DTAVSQTPKYLVTQMGNDKSIKCEQNLGHDTMYWYKQDSKKFLKIMFSYNNKELIINETVPNRFSPKSPDKAHLNLHINSLELGDSAVYFCASSQAGQFYGYTFGSGTRLTVV.